The 2 T cell receptor beta chains presented below share a single source sample, sequenced in a study of graft-versus-host responses after intestinal transplantation. These receptors' targets are unknown. Sequencing was performed with immunoSEQ multiplex PCR; in TCRdb, only in-frame clones are kept and a portion is missing. The profile shows approximately 100,000 clones, roughly nine tenths of them singletons. The sequencing here drew on unstimulated CD4+ T cells sorted from spleen or lymph node cells, taken before intestinal transplant. These TCRs come from a human donor who received an intestinal transplant.

The chain is built from TRBV27 and TRBJ1-2; 10 nucleotides agree with TRBD1. J was trimmed by 2 bases and V by 9 bases; bases with no gene match: 6. This CDR3 is built from 14 residues. Germline CDR1 reads MNHEY; CDR2 reads SMNVEV (reference sequence). DNA for the CDR3: TGTGCCAGGAACCCGGACAGGGGGAACTATGGCTACACCTTC. It translates to CARNPDRGNYGYTF.

V usage is TRBV6-1 and J usage is TRBJ1-2; TRBD1 is a possible D gene (5 bases). The CDR3 length is 14 residues. V was shortened by 3 bases and J by 3 bases, with 11 bases between the two germline ends. Germline values: CDR1 MNHNS, CDR2 SASEGT. CDR3 sequence: CASSDTGVYYGYTF. The DNA of the CDR3 is TGTGCCAGCAGTGATACAGGTGTTTACTATGGCTACACCTTC.